This T cell receptor (beta chain) was identified in a study of T-cell reconstitution after alpha-beta-depleted transplantation in children. Whole-study findings and limits: At around two months after transplant, the alpha-beta T cells were reportedly derived from several hundred expanded clones that came from non-depleted graft cells. Surviving recipient T cells and thymic progenitors produced the high day-60 TCRbeta diversity seen in some patients. T-cell numbers and diversity, one year after transplant, stemmed largely from T cells that were newly produced.

Using unique molecular identifiers, the investigators prepared the TCRbeta library. TCRdb re-derived calls from the PCR reads in MiXCR, one entry per CDR3 protein. The table lists about 980,000 distinct CDR3 sequences, about 31% of them singletons. This clonotype was detected many times. Its specificity is not known. The junction does not match germline at one end; this may be a read error. This CDR3 is 14 amino acids long. From germline, CDR1 is SEHNR and CDR2 FQNEAQ (reference sequence). The material was PBMCs, mostly from graft donor cells, obtained 360 days after TCRalphabeta/CD19-depleted stem cell transplant. This TCR was sampled from a boy under two years old who had a stem cell transplant for SCID, so the T cells may come from the graft donor. The V call is TRBV7-9, the J call TRBJ2-7; D assignment may be TRBD1 or TRBD2 (6 bases each). The CDR3 DNA is TGTGCCAGCAGTTTAGGGGGGAGAGGAAACGAGCAGTACTTC. It encodes CASSLGGRGNEQYF.